This TCR beta chain stems from a study of CXCR3-negative and CXCR3-positive naive CD8 T cells. Study-wide results and limits: Both naive subsets showed comparably high diversity, and memory CD8+ cells showed much lower diversity. TRB CDR3s were more hydrophobic in CXCR3-positive than in CXCR3-negative naive cells. Researchers report CXCR3 expression partially decreased after cryopreservation, with fresh PBMCs used in most assays.

UMI-labeled 5' RACE yielded the TRB cDNA libraries. TCRdb processed the 5' RACE reads again and assigns one entry to each CDR3 protein, with no DNA. The repertoire shows over 100,000 distinct CDR3 sequences; the top ten hold 0.25% to 0.35%. Germline-derived CDR1 and CDR2 are SEHNR and FQNEAQ (reference sequence). The CDR3 sequence is 14 residues long. Notes on this clonotype: What it recognizes is unknown.

V is TRBV7-9 and J is TRBJ2-5; the D gene TCRdb calls, TRBD1, cannot be checked with no DNA. This clonotype was sampled from a human donor in good health. Some clones in this sample may be carry-over from other donors' samples. Sequencing was carried out using naive CXCR3- CD8+ T cells from blood. The subset here: CD45RO-CCR7+CD27+CD95- naive CD8+ T cells lacking CXCR3 (TNR3-). This CDR3 is CASSQRTGEETQYF.